The 17 T cell receptor beta chains below all came from one sample that was sequenced in a study of T and B cells in COVID-19 patients. BIOMED2 TRB-A/B primer pools were used in multiplex TRB PCR. Each CDR3 protein is one row after TCRdb ran MiXCR on the multiplex PCR reads. The sample holds more than 7,500 distinct CDR3 sequences, over 25% seen once. Blood genomic DNA input for TRB amplification was about 240-550 ng. The sample was blood. The receptors stem from a human donor who had recovered from COVID-19.

The rearrangement links TRBV7-6 to TRBJ2-2, with 10 bases identical to TRBD2. The ends lost 4 bases at V and 3 bases at J; junction bases unmatched: 8. The length of the CDR3 is 17 residues. Germline CDR1 SGHVS, CDR2 FNYEAQ. The CDR3 bases are TGTGCCAGCAGCTCCGATAGCGGGGGGCCCGACACCGGGGAGCTGTTTTTT. Amino acid sequence: CASSSDSGGPDTGELFF.

This clonotype was counted ten times or more. J is TRBJ2-5 and V is TRBV6-4; 10 nucleotides match TRBD2. The CDR3 has 15 residues. Germline V gene lookup returns CDR1 MRHNA and CDR2 SNTAGT. Unmatched junction bases numbered 6, after V lost 4 bases and J lost 4 bases. The CDR3 coding sequence is TGTGCCAGCAGTGCATCTAGCGGGGGCGGAGAGACCCAGTACTTC. Translated: CASSASSGGGETQYF.

By sample share, this clonotype is medium-sized. J is TRBJ2-5 and V is TRBV6-6; D is perhaps TRBD2 (6 bases). V lost 0 bases and J 4 bases, leaving 12 bases between the germline ends. CDR3 length: 15 residues. From germline, CDR1 is MNHNY and CDR2 SVGAGI (reference sequence). As DNA, the CDR3 is TGTGCCAGCAGTTACTCGGGTCTGGGAGGAGAGACCCAGTACTTC. Translation: CASSYSGLGGETQYF.

The chain employs TRBV10-3 and TRBJ1-5, with D possibly matching TRBD1 (5 bases). V lost 3 bases and J lost 1, with 10 bases in between. Germline V lookup: CDR1 ENHRY, CDR2 SYGVKD. The CDR3 is 15 residues long. The CDR3: CAISEGEESNQPQHF. CDR3 coding DNA: TGTGCCATCAGTGAAGGGGAAGAGAGCAATCAGCCCCAGCATTTT.

In its sample, this clonotype is medium-sized. The chain combines TRBV6-5 with TRBJ1-6; 7 nucleotides line up with TRBD1. In germline, CDR1 is MNHEY, CDR2 SVGAGI. The CDR3 is 14 residues long. The V gene end was trimmed by 6 bases and the J gene end by 7 bases; junction bases not matched to a gene: 6. CDR3 amino acids: CASRGGQLNSPLHF. The CDR3 DNA reads as TGTGCCAGCAGGGGGGGACAGTTAAATTCACCCCTCCACTTT.

The CDR3 loop reads CASSRAQGAQDNEQFF. DNA of the CDR3: TGTGCCAGCAGTCGGGCACAGGGGGCCCAAGACAATGAGCAGTTCTTC. This sequence joins TRBV6-4 and TRBJ2-1, with 9 bases matching TRBD1. There are 16 residues in the CDR3. Germline V CDR1 and CDR2: MRHNA, SNTAGT. Germline trimming cut 5 bases from V and 5 bases from J; bases unmatched to any gene: 10.

V gene TRBV6-2 or TRBV6-3 combines with J gene TRBJ2-3, with D perhaps TRBD1 or TRBD2 (5 bases each). CDR3 length: 16 residues. CDR1 MNHEY and CDR2 SVGEGT come from the germline V gene. The germline V and J ends were trimmed by 3 bases and 0 bases, with 13 bases remaining between them. CDR3 DNA sequence: TGTGCCAGCAGTTATGGTACTTGGGGGAGCACAGATACGCAGTATTTT. Amino acid sequence: CASSYGTWGSTDTQYF.

This rearrangement joins TRBV29-1 to TRBJ2-3; 8 bases map to TRBD2. The germline V gene encodes CDR1 SQVTM and CDR2 ANQGSEA. The CDR3 has 11 amino acids. CDR3 region: CSSGGPDTQYF. The CDR3 DNA reads TGCAGTTCGGGGGGGCCAGATACGCAGTATTTT.

The chain uses TRBV24-1 and TRBJ2-1; 7 nucleotides line up with TRBD1. CDR3 length: 15 amino acids. Germline CDR1 reads KGHDR; CDR2 reads SFDVKD. V lost 5 bases to trimming and J lost 8 bases; unmatched junction nucleotides: 11. This CDR3 is CATSGWEQGIDEQFF. CDR3 coding DNA: TGTGCCACCAGTGGTTGGGAACAGGGGATTGATGAGCAGTTCTTC.

This clonotype is categorized as medium-sized (0.01 to 0.1%). The chain joins TRBV6-5 to TRBJ2-3, with D unresolved. V was trimmed by 4 bases and J by 3 bases, leaving 5 bases between them. CDR3 length: 12 residues. Germline loops: CDR1 MNHEY, CDR2 SVGAGI. In DNA form, the CDR3 reads TGTGCCAGCAGTTCCAGGACAGATACGCAGTATTTT. It codes for CASSSRTDTQYF.

This chain joins TRBV10-3 and TRBJ1-2, with TRBD1 as a possible D gene (5 bases). Trimming stripped 0 bases from V and 3 bases from J, with 11 bases between. The CDR3 has 15 residues. Germline V lookup: CDR1 ENHRY, CDR2 SYGVKD. As DNA, the CDR3 is TGTGCCATCAGTGAGTCGGGGGAGGGTGACTATGGCTACACCTTC. Translating gives CAISESGEGDYGYTF.

This clonotype qualifies as medium-sized (0.01 to 0.1%). V gene TRBV29-1 combines with J gene TRBJ2-4; tentatively, D is TRBD1 (5 bases). The V end was cut by 7 bases, the J end by 0 bases, with 22 bases between. Looked up from germline, CDR1 is SQVTM and CDR2 is ANQGSEA. The CDR3 consists of 17 residues. The CDR3 nucleotides read TGCAGCGCCTCCCCGCATCGTAGGGGTTCAGCCAAAAACATTCAGTACTTC. Translation gives CSASPHRRGSAKNIQYF. Filled out from reference TRBV29-1 and TRBJ2-4, the complete variable domain reads SAVISQKPSRDICQRGTSLTIQCQVDSQVTMMFWYRQQPGQSLTLIATANQGSEATYESGFVIDKFPISRPNLTFSTLTVSNMSPEDSSIYLCSASPHRRGSAKNIQYFGAGTRLSVL.

Relative to its sample, this clonotype is medium-sized. V usage is TRBV5-4 and J usage is TRBJ2-2; D tentatively reads TRBD1 or TRBD2 (5 bases each). This CDR3 spans 18 amino acids. Deletions cut 5 bases from V and 0 bases from J, with 20 bases between. Germline V gene sequence: CDR1 SGHNT, CDR2 YYREEE (reference sequence). The CDR3 loop is CASSSSGWGTANTGELFF. DNA for the CDR3: TGTGCCAGCAGTTCCTCGGGGTGGGGGACGGCGAACACCGGGGAGCTGTTTTTT. Full variable domain (remainder filled in from reference TRBV5-4 and TRBJ2-2): ETGVTQSPTHLIKTRGQQVTLRCSSQSGHNTVSWYQQALGQGPQFIFQYYREEENGRGNFPPRFSGLQFPNYSSELNVNALELDDSALYLCASSSSGWGTANTGELFFGEGSRLTVL.

The chain is built from TRBV7-9 and TRBJ2-7, with D possibly being TRBD1 (5 bases). Trimming pared 2 bases from V and 1 base from J, leaving 9 bases between. Looked up from germline, CDR1 is SEHNR and CDR2 is FQNEAQ (reference sequence). There are 14 residues in the CDR3. The CDR3 nucleotides read TGTGCCAGCAGCTTATCCGCAGGGTCCTACGAGCAGTACGTC. This translates into CASSLSAGSYEQYV.

The chain couples TRBV5-6 to TRBJ2-7, with a possible D match to TRBD1 (5 bases). V was pared by 3 bases and J by 7 bases, with 17 bases between. Germline V lookup: CDR1 SGHDT, CDR2 YYEEEE. The CDR3 is 14 residues long. The CDR3 nucleotides are TGTGCCAGCAGCTGGGGCAAACCTACTATGGAGCAGTACTTC. This codes for CASSWGKPTMEQYF.

This clonotype is medium-sized within its sample. This chain uses TRBV27 with TRBJ2-7, with 7 nucleotides matching TRBD1. Per the germline V gene, CDR1 is MNHEY and CDR2 is SMNVEV (reference sequence). V trimming: 5 bases; J trimming: 6 bases; junction bases outside the gene matches: 4. The CDR3 sequence is 12 residues long. This CDR3 is CASSATGAEQYF. CDR3 DNA sequence: TGTGCCAGCAGTGCAACAGGGGCCGAGCAGTACTTC.

The V gene is TRBV6-1, the J gene TRBJ2-1; 8 bases fit TRBD2. There are 15 residues in the CDR3. Trimming removed 2 bases from V and 3 bases from J; junction bases left unmatched: 3. Germline loops: CDR1 MNHNS, CDR2 SASEGT. The CDR3, as DNA: TGTGCCAGCAGTGAATTGGCGGGGGGCTACAATGAGCAGTTCTTC. It yields the protein CASSELAGGYNEQFF.